Described below is a single T cell receptor beta chain sequence and its context. The antigen is not known. This sample is drawn from a study of siplizumab effects on memory and regulatory T cells. Findings and caveats of the study: Naive T cells were seemingly more diverse than memory cells, and major contributions to the alloresponse seemed to be made by them.

The method was immunoSEQ multiplex PCR; TCRdb's version includes in-frame clones alone and lacks a portion of them. The sample carries 90,000 to 120,000 clones, approximately 93% recorded once. The clonotype was recovered from a human donor in good health. Sequencing used Tregs sorted from blood.

The CDR3 DNA sequence: TGTGCCAGCAGCTTAGTTACGGGGAGTGAGACCCAGTACTTC. Translation: CASSLVTGSETQYF. The rearrangement uses TRBV7-9 and TRBJ2-5; possibly TRBD2 for D (5 bases). V was shortened by 1 base and J by 5 bases, with 11 bases between the two germline ends. The CDR3 has 14 amino acids. Germline V CDR1 and CDR2: SEHNR, FQNEAQ (reference sequence).